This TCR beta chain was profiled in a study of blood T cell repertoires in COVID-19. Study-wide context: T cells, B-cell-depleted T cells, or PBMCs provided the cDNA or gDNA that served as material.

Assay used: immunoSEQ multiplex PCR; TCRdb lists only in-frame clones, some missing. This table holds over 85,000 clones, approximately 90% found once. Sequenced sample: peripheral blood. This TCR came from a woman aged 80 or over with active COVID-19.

The CDR3 loop reads CASSQGLGGKYF. DNA for the CDR3: TGTGCCAGCAGCCAAGGTTTAGGAGGAAAGTACTTC. This chain joins TRBV14 and TRBJ2-4; perhaps TRBD2 as D (5 bases). V was shortened by 1 base and J by 14 bases, with 12 bases between the two germline ends. The CDR3 extends over 12 amino acids. Germline CDR1 is SGHDN and CDR2 is FVKESK.